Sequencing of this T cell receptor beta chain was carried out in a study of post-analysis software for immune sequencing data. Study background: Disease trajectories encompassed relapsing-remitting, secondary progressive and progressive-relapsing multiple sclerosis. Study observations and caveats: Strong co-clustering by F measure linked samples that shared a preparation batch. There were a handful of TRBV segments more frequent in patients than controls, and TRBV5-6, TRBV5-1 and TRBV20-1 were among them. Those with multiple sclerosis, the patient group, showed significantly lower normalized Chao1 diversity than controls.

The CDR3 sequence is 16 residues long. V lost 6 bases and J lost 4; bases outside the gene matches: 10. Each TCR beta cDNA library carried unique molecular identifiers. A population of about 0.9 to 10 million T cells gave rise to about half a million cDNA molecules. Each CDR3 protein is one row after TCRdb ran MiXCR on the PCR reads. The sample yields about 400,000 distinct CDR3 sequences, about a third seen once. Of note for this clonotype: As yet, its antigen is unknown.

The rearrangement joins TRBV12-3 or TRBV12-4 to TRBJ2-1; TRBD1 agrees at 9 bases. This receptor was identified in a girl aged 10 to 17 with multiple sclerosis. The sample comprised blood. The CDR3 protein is CASRGTFGTGYNEQFF. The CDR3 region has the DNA TGTGCCAGCAGGGGAACTTTCGGGACAGGGTACAATGAGCAGTTCTTC.